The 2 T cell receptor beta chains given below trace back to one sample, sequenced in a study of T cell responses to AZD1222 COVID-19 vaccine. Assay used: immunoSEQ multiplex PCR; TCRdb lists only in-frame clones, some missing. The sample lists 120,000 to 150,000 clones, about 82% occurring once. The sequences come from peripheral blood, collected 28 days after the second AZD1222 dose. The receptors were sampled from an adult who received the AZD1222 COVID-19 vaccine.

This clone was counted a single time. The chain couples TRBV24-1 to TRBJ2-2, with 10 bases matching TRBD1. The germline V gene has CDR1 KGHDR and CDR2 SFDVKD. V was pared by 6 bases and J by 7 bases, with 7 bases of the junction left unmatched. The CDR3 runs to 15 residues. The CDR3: CATSRQGAFGGELFF. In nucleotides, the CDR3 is TGTGCCACCAGTCGACAGGGGGCTTTTGGCGGGGAGCTGTTTTTT.

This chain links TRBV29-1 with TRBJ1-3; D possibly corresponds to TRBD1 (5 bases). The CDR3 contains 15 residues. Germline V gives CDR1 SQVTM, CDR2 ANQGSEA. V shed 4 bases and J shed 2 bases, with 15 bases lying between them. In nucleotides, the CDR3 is TGCAGCGTTGGCAAGGGGCAGGGTCCTGGAAACACCATATATTTT. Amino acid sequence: CSVGKGQGPGNTIYF.